These 20 T cell receptor beta chains came from one sample sequenced in a study of blood T cell repertoires in COVID-19. Assay used: immunoSEQ multiplex PCR; TCRdb lists only in-frame clones, some missing. The sample shows approximately 100,000 clones, around 92% of them seen only once. The specimen sequenced was peripheral blood. The receptors were sampled from a woman aged 55-70 years with acute or convalescent COVID-19.

V is TRBV6-1 and J is TRBJ1-1, with D possibly being TRBD1 (6 bases). The V gene's germline CDR1 is MNHNS and CDR2 SASEGT. The CDR3 sequence is 15 residues long. V was shortened by 3 bases and J by 3 bases, with 14 bases between the two germline ends. CDR3 protein: CASSEYRVDDTEAFF. In DNA, the CDR3 is TGTGCCAGCAGTGAGTACAGGGTCGACGACACTGAAGCTTTCTTT.

The rearrangement links TRBV19 to TRBJ1-3; D possibly corresponds to TRBD1 (5 bases). The CDR3 loop spans 16 amino acids. The V end lost 1 base, the J end lost 0 bases, and 10 bases lay between the germline ends. Per germline, CDR1 LNHDA and CDR2 SQIVND (reference sequence). The CDR3 DNA reads TGTGCCAGTAGTATAGGACAGAGAAGCTCTGGAAACACCATATATTTT. Its translation is CASSIGQRSSGNTIYF.

This chain uses TRBV3-1 (or the pseudogene TRBV3-2) with TRBJ1-1; D might be TRBD1 (6 bases). CDR1 and CDR2 (germline): LGHDT, YNNKEL (reference sequence). The CDR3 runs 15 residues. The V end lost 2 bases, the J end lost 4 bases, and 14 bases lay between the germline ends. CDR3 loop: CASSQTSTGTTEAFF. The CDR3 nucleotides read TGTGCCAGCAGCCAAACTTCCACAGGGACCACTGAAGCTTTCTTT.

This chain links TRBV23-1 with TRBJ1-5, with D tentatively TRBD1 (6 bases). TRBV23-1 is identified as an open reading frame with a role that is uncertain. The CDR3 loop spans 21 amino acids. V was cut by 4 bases and J by 0 bases, with 28 bases left in between. The CDR3 DNA reads TGCGCCAGCAGTCCCCCAATAGAAATAGCCAGGGGTCTCCTTAGCAATCAGCCCCAGCATTTT. Translation: CASSPPIEIARGLLSNQPQHF.

CDR3 amino acids: CASSSGGRAQYF. CDR3 sequence (DNA): TGTGCCAGCAGCTCCGGAGGGCGCGCGCAGTATTTT. V is TRBV28 and J is TRBJ2-3, with D possibly being TRBD2 (6 bases). Germline CDR1 and CDR2: MDHEN and SYDVKM. CDR3 length equals 12 residues. Deletions cut 6 bases from V and 10 bases from J, with 14 bases between.

This clone was counted once. The chain uses TRBV6-5 and TRBJ1-6, with D hard to call. V gave up 6 bases and J gave up 5 bases, with 8 bases separating them. Germline V gene data show CDR1 as MNHEY and CDR2 as SVGAGI. The CDR3 loop spans 13 amino acids. The CDR3 nucleotides are TGTGCCAGCAGCGAGGTGGATAATTCACCCCTCCACTTT. Its protein product is CASSEVDNSPLHF.

The chain links TRBV7-6 to TRBJ1-1; weak D call: TRBD1 (6 bases). Per germline, CDR1 SGHVS and CDR2 FNYEAQ. Trimming pared 3 bases from V and 4 bases from J, leaving 18 bases between. CDR3 length equals 16 residues. CDR3 amino acids: CASSLATRQGTTEAFF. As DNA, the CDR3 is TGTGCCAGCAGCTTGGCTACAAGGCAGGGGACCACTGAAGCTTTCTTT. Combining the CDR3 with reference TRBV7-6 and TRBJ1-1 gives the whole variable domain GAGVSQSPRYKVTKRGQDVALRCDPISGHVSLYWYRQALGQGPEFLTYFNYEAQQDKSGLPNDRFSAERPEGSISTLTIQRTEQRDSAMYRCASSLATRQGTTEAFFGQGTRLTVV.

As DNA, the CDR3 is TGTGCCAGCAGAGACAGGGGGTGGGCCGGCACTGAAGCTTTCTTT. This codes for CASRDRGWAGTEAFF. The V gene is TRBV6-5, the J gene TRBJ1-1, with 9 nucleotides matching TRBD1. The germline V gene has CDR1 MNHEY and CDR2 SVGAGI. The CDR3 consists of 15 residues. V trimming: 6 bases; J trimming: 4 bases; junction bases outside the gene matches: 9.

The chain recombines TRBV5-1 with TRBJ1-4; possibly TRBD1 for D (6 bases). The CDR3 covers 14 residues. V was cut by 4 bases and J by 3 bases, with 10 bases left in between. In germline, CDR1 is SGHRS, CDR2 YFSETQ. As DNA, the CDR3 is TGCGCCAGCAGCACAAGGACAGCTAATGAAAAACTGTTTTTT. Its translation: CASSTRTANEKLFF. The complete variable domain, with remaining parts taken from reference TRBV5-1 and TRBJ1-4, reads KAGVTQTPRYLIKTRGQQVTLSCSPISGHRSVSWYQQTPGQGLQFLFEYFSETQRNKGNFPGRFSGRQFSNSRSEMNVSTLELGDSALYLCASSTRTANEKLFFGSGTQLSVL.

This clone showed up just once. The J gene is TRBJ1-2, the V gene TRBV12-3 or TRBV12-4; D is possibly TRBD1 (6 bases). This CDR3 spans 13 amino acids. Trimming took 6 bases from V and 3 from J, leaving 11 bases between them. This chain's CDR3 is CASSPNRDYGYTF. The CDR3 DNA reads TGTGCCAGCAGCCCAAACAGGGACTATGGCTACACCTTC.

For the CDR3, the DNA is TGTGCCAGCAGCACCGGGACAGCGAGCTCCTACGAGCAGTACGTC. Translated: CASSTGTASSYEQYV. The V gene is TRBV6-5, the J gene TRBJ2-7; 7 nucleotides line up with TRBD1. CDR3 length equals 15 residues. The V segment lost 6 bases and the J segment 0 bases; nucleotides outside the gene matches: 8. CDR1 is MNHEY and CDR2 is SVGAGI in the germline V gene.

The chain carries TRBV6-5 and TRBJ2-1; TRBD2 matches 12 bases. V lost 2 bases and J lost 10; bases outside the gene matches: 3. The CDR3 is 14 residues long. Germline loops: CDR1 MNHEY, CDR2 SVGAGI. The CDR3 bases are TGTGCCAGCAGTTACGGCGGACTAGCGGGAGAGCAGTTCTTC. Encoded protein: CASSYGGLAGEQFF.

This clone appeared many times. This rearrangement joins TRBV6-5 to TRBJ2-1, with TRBD2 matching over 7 bases. V lost 0 bases, J lost 2 bases, and 4 bases stayed unmatched. The CDR3 sequence is 16 residues long. Germline CDR1 is MNHEY and CDR2 is SVGAGI. The CDR3 region has the DNA TGTGCCAGCAGTTACTCAACGGGAGGAACCTACAATGAGCAGTTCTTC. This translates into CASSYSTGGTYNEQFF.

This sequence joins TRBV4-1 and TRBJ2-1; possible D gene TRBD1, 5 bases. Looked up from germline, CDR1 is MGHRA and CDR2 is YSYEKL. Trimming took off 0 bases at V and 2 bases at J, with 14 bases between the two ends. The CDR3 spans 17 residues. The CDR3 DNA is TGCGCCAGCAGCCAAGAAGGGGTGGGGTCCCCCTACAATGAGCAGTTCTTC. Amino acid sequence: CASSQEGVGSPYNEQFF.

The rearrangement joins TRBV7-9 to TRBJ2-7; D may be TRBD1 (5 bases). Germline V gene data show CDR1 as SEHNR and CDR2 as FQNEAQ (reference sequence). The CDR3 is 15 amino acids. V lost 3 bases, J lost 6 bases, and 18 bases lay in between. CDR3 bases: TGTGCCAGCAGCTTTACAGGTCTGCAAGGTCTCGAGCAGTACTTC. Its protein product is CASSFTGLQGLEQYF.

This clone was detected once. The chain couples TRBV6-1 to TRBJ1-2; D is ambiguous. The CDR3 contains 12 residues. V was pared by 3 bases and J by 2 bases, with 4 bases between. Per the germline V gene, CDR1 is MNHNS and CDR2 is SASEGT. As DNA, the CDR3 is TGTGCCAGCAGTGACAGAAACTATGGCTACACCTTC. Translation: CASSDRNYGYTF.

This rearrangement joins TRBV11-3 to TRBJ1-2, with D possibly being TRBD1 (6 bases). The CDR3 is made up of 14 amino acids. Trimming stripped 4 bases from V and 2 bases from J, with 11 bases between. Germline V lookup: CDR1 SGHNT, CDR2 YENEEA. This chain's CDR3 is CASSSRGANYGYTF. CDR3 DNA: TGTGCCAGCAGCTCGCGGGGGGCAAACTATGGCTACACCTTC.

This clone has a single count. The gene calls are TRBV30 and TRBJ1-1; D gene ambiguous. The CDR3 totals 14 residues. Trimming pared 3 bases from V and 8 bases from J, leaving 19 bases between. Germline lookup yields CDR1 GTSNPN and CDR2 SVGIG (reference sequence). The CDR3 nucleotides read TGTGCCTGGAGCCGGACGCGGGGTTTTCAGGAAGCTTTCTTT. Residues: CAWSRTRGFQEAFF.

CDR3 DNA sequence: TGTGCCTGGAGTGTAGATGGTACAGGGTTACGCGGCTACACCTTC. Its translation is CAWSVDGTGLRGYTF. This chain uses TRBV30 with TRBJ1-2; TRBD1 is a possible D gene (6 bases). Germline V CDR1 and CDR2: GTSNPN, SVGIG (reference sequence). This CDR3 comprises 15 residues. The V and J ends lost 0 bases and 8 bases respectively, with 19 bases between them.

The rearrangement uses TRBV6-5 and TRBJ2-1; 8 positions agree with TRBD2. CDR1 and CDR2 from the germline V gene are MNHEY and SVGAGI. The CDR3 sequence is 14 residues long. J gave up 8 bases and V 0 bases, and 3 bases lay outside the gene matches. CDR3 coding DNA: TGTGCCAGCAGTTACTCGTACGGGAGGGATGAGCAGTTCTTC. Amino acid sequence: CASSYSYGRDEQFF.